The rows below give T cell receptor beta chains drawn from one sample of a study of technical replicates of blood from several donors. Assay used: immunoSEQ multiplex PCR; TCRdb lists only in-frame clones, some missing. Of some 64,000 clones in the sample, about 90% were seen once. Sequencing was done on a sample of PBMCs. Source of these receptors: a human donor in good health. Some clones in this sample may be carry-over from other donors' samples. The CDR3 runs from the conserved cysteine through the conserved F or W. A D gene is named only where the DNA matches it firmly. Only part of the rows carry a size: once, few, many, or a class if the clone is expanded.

cdr3_aa: CASSGFGVPTQYF
cdr3_nt: TGTGCCAGCTCGGGCTTCGGGGTGCCTACGCAGTATTTT
cdr3_length: 13
d_call: NA
v_call: TRBV18
j_call: TRBJ2-3
clone_size: NA

cdr3_aa: CASSVVGGDTEAFF
cdr3_nt: TGTGCCAGCAGCGTAGTTGGGGGGGACACTGAAGCTTTCTTT
cdr3_length: 14
d_call: NA
v_call: TRBV9
j_call: TRBJ1-1
clone_size: NA

cdr3_aa: CASSLAIASGNTDTQYF
cdr3_nt: TGCGCCAGCAGCTTGGCAATAGCTAGCGGCAACACAGATACGCAGTATTTT
cdr3_length: 17
d_call: TRBD2
v_call: TRBV5-1
j_call: TRBJ2-3
clone_size: NA

cdr3_aa: CASSNLIEDTQYF
cdr3_nt: TGTGCCAGCTCAAATTTGATAGAAGATACGCAGTATTTT
cdr3_length: 13
d_call: NA
v_call: TRBV18
j_call: TRBJ2-3
clone_size: NA

cdr3_aa: CASKNLDYNSPLHF
cdr3_nt: TGTGCCAGCAAAAATTTAGACTATAATTCACCCCTCCACTTT
cdr3_length: 14
d_call: NA
v_call: TRBV27
j_call: TRBJ1-6
clone_size: NA

cdr3_aa: CSVAPDGNTIYF
cdr3_nt: TGCAGCGTTGCCCCAGATGGAAACACCATATATTTT
cdr3_length: 12
d_call: NA
v_call: TRBV29-1
j_call: TRBJ1-3
clone_size: NA

cdr3_aa: CASSLRGDQPQHF
cdr3_nt: TGCGCCAGCAGCCTCAGGGGGGATCAGCCCCAGCATTTT
cdr3_length: 13
d_call: TRBD1
v_call: TRBV4-1
j_call: TRBJ1-5
clone_size: NA

cdr3_aa: CASSQPDRTTNEKLFF
cdr3_nt: TGTGCCAGCAGCCAACCAGACAGAACAACTAATGAAAAACTGTTTTTT
cdr3_length: 16
d_call: NA
v_call: TRBV4-2
j_call: TRBJ1-4
clone_size: NA

cdr3_aa: CASTTGFGGYTF
cdr3_nt: TGTGCCAGCACCACAGGGTTTGGGGGCTACACCTTC
cdr3_length: 12
d_call: NA
v_call: TRBV6-5
j_call: TRBJ1-2
clone_size: NA

cdr3_aa: CASSLPSTGTEAFF
cdr3_nt: TGTGCCAGCAGCCTTCCATCTACCGGGACTGAAGCTTTCTTT
cdr3_length: 14
d_call: NA
v_call: TRBV5-4
j_call: TRBJ1-1
clone_size: few

cdr3_aa: CASSELESNQPQHF
cdr3_nt: TGTGCCAGCAGTGAACTAGAGAGCAATCAGCCCCAGCATTTT
cdr3_length: 14
d_call: NA
v_call: TRBV2
j_call: TRBJ1-5
clone_size: NA

cdr3_aa: CASSLVPGEKQYF
cdr3_nt: TGTGCCAGCAGCTTAGTACCAGGGGAAAAGCAGTACTTC
cdr3_length: 13
d_call: NA
v_call: TRBV7-2
j_call: TRBJ2-7
clone_size: NA

cdr3_aa: CASSSGGETQYF
cdr3_nt: TGTGCCAGCAGCTCGGGGGGAGAGACCCAGTACTTC
cdr3_length: 12
d_call: TRBD2
v_call: TRBV7-2
j_call: TRBJ2-5
clone_size: once

cdr3_aa: CASTRDRGLMNTEAFF
cdr3_nt: TGTGCCAGCACCCGGGACAGGGGGTTGATGAACACTGAAGCTTTCTTT
cdr3_length: 16
d_call: TRBD1
v_call: TRBV27
j_call: TRBJ1-1
clone_size: NA

cdr3_aa: CASSPTGLREADTQYF
cdr3_nt: TGTGCCAGCAGCCCAACTGGTTTGCGGGAAGCAGATACGCAGTATTTT
cdr3_length: 16
d_call: NA
v_call: TRBV2
j_call: TRBJ2-3
clone_size: NA

cdr3_aa: CASSGYRDSYEQYF
cdr3_nt: TGTGCCAGCAGTGGCTACCGGGACAGCTACGAGCAGTACTTC
cdr3_length: 14
d_call: TRBD1
v_call: TRBV27
j_call: TRBJ2-7
clone_size: NA

cdr3_aa: CAISPGENTEAFF
cdr3_nt: TGTGCCATCAGCCCGGGGGAGAACACTGAAGCTTTCTTT
cdr3_length: 13
d_call: NA
v_call: TRBV10-3
j_call: TRBJ1-1
clone_size: NA

cdr3_aa: CASSQGSGTGGRNTIYF
cdr3_nt: TGTGCCAGCAGCCAGGGATCCGGGACAGGGGGCAGGAACACCATATATTTT
cdr3_length: 17
d_call: TRBD1
v_call: TRBV4-2
j_call: TRBJ1-3
clone_size: NA

cdr3_aa: CASSQDKQGYGYTF
cdr3_nt: TGCGCCAGCAGCCAAGACAAACAGGGCTATGGCTACACCTTC
cdr3_length: 14
d_call: NA
v_call: TRBV4-3
j_call: TRBJ1-2
clone_size: few

cdr3_aa: CASSLVDRGNQPQHF
cdr3_nt: TGTGCCAGCAGTCTGGTCGACAGGGGCAATCAGCCCCAGCATTTT
cdr3_length: 15
d_call: TRBD1
v_call: TRBV6-1
j_call: TRBJ1-5
clone_size: NA

cdr3_aa: CASTFSYGGTGELFF
cdr3_nt: TGTGCCAGCACCTTTTCGTACGGAGGTACCGGGGAGCTGTTTTTT
cdr3_length: 15
d_call: NA
v_call: TRBV27
j_call: TRBJ2-2
clone_size: NA

cdr3_aa: CSVGTGGLYEQYF
cdr3_nt: TGCAGCGTTGGGACAGGGGGCTTATACGAGCAGTACTTC
cdr3_length: 13
d_call: TRBD1
v_call: TRBV29-1
j_call: TRBJ2-7
clone_size: NA

cdr3_aa: CASSIAGASQETQYF
cdr3_nt: TGTGCCAGTAGTATCGCGGGGGCAAGCCAAGAGACCCAGTACTTC
cdr3_length: 15
d_call: NA
v_call: TRBV19
j_call: TRBJ2-5
clone_size: NA

cdr3_aa: CASNAGNSYEQYF
cdr3_nt: TGTGCCAGCAACGCGGGGAACTCCTACGAGCAGTACTTC
cdr3_length: 13
d_call: NA
v_call: TRBV2
j_call: TRBJ2-7
clone_size: NA

cdr3_aa: CASSPESGGEQYF
cdr3_nt: TGTGCCAGCAGCCCTGAAAGCGGGGGCGAGCAGTACTTC
cdr3_length: 13
d_call: TRBD2
v_call: TRBV7-2
j_call: TRBJ2-7
clone_size: few

cdr3_aa: CAISETFRGTEAFF
cdr3_nt: TGTGCCATCAGTGAGACATTCAGGGGAACTGAAGCTTTCTTT
cdr3_length: 14
d_call: NA
v_call: TRBV10-3
j_call: TRBJ1-1
clone_size: NA

cdr3_aa: CASTGTGTSRPYEQYF
cdr3_nt: TGCGCCAGTACCGGGACGGGGACTAGCCGACCCTACGAGCAGTACTTC
cdr3_length: 16
d_call: TRBD2
v_call: TRBV10-1
j_call: TRBJ2-7
clone_size: NA

cdr3_aa: CASSPKLVSYEQYF
cdr3_nt: TGTGCCAGCAGCCCCAAGCTGGTGTCCTACGAGCAGTACTTC
cdr3_length: 14
d_call: NA
v_call: TRBV6-5
j_call: TRBJ2-7
clone_size: NA

cdr3_aa: CASSDVAGGSTDTQYF
cdr3_nt: TGTGCCAGCAGTGACGTAGCGGGGGGTAGCACAGATACGCAGTATTTT
cdr3_length: 16
d_call: TRBD2
v_call: TRBV6-4
j_call: TRBJ2-3
clone_size: once

cdr3_aa: CASSLFGGEDGYTF
cdr3_nt: TGCGCCAGCAGCTTGTTCGGAGGGGAAGATGGCTACACCTTC
cdr3_length: 14
d_call: NA
v_call: TRBV5-1
j_call: TRBJ1-2
clone_size: NA

cdr3_aa: CASSQEGRLPYNEQFF
cdr3_nt: TGTGCCAGCAGCCAAGAGGGGAGACTACCCTACAATGAGCAGTTCTTC
cdr3_length: 16
d_call: NA
v_call: TRBV4-2
j_call: TRBJ2-1
clone_size: NA